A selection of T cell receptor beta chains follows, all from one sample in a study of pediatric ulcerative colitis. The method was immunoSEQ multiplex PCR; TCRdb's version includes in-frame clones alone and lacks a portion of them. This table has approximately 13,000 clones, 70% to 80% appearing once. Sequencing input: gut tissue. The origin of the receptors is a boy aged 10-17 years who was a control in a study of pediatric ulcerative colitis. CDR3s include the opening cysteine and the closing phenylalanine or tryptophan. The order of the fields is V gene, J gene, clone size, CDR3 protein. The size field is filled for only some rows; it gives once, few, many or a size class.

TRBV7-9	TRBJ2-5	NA	CASSLLGQGKETQYF
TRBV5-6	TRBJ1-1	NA	CASSVDWNTEAFF
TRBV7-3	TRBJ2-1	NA	CASSFTGGRDSGEQFF
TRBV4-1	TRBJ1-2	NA	CASRGLREPYGYTF
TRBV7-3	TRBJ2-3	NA	CASASGATDTQYF
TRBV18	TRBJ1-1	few	CASSPPGPTEAFF
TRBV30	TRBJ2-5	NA	CAWSVQGLNQETQYF
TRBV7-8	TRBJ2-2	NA	CASSLVSNTGELFF
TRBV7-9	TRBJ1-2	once	CASSFNRGGYTF
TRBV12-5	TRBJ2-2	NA	CASGSYSGRDNGELFF
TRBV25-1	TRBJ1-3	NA	CASSDPGRSGNTIYF
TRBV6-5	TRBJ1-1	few	CASSLGGPGNTEAFF
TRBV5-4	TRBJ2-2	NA	CASSSGGLAGGRGTGELFF
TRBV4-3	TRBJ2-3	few	CASSEPGTDTQYF
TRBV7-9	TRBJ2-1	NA	CASSLTLDKQFF
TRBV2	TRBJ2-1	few	CASSGQDNEQFF
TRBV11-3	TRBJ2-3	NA	CASSQGTSGRTDTQYF
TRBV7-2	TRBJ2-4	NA	CASSENSGAKNIQYF
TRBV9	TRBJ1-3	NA	CASSVGTGNTIYF
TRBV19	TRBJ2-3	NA	CASSNTGQLTDTQYF